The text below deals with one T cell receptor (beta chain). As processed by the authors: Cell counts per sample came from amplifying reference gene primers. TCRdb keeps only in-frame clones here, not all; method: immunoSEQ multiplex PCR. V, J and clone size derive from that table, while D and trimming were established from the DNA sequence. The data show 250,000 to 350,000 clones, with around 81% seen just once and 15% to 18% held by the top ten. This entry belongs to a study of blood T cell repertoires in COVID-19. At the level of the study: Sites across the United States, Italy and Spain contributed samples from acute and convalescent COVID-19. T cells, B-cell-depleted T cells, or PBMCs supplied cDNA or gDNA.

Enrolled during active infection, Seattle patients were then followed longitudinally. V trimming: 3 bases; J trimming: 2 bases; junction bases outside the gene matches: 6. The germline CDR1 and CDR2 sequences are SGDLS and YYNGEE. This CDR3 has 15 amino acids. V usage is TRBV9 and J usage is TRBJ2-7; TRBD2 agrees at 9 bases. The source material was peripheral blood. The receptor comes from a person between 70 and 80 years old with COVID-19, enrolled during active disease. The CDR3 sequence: CASSDDSGGTYEQYF. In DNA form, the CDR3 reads TGTGCCAGCAGCGATGATAGCGGGGGAACCTACGAGCAGTACTTC.